These 10 T cell receptor beta chains share one sample of origin, sequenced in a study of T cells in Graves' hyperthyroidism and ophthalmopathy. Researchers took RNA transcripts and amplified the TCR beta CDR3 regions from them. During a first-round RT-PCR of the TCR CDR3, the HTBI primer set was used. MiXCR, run by TCRdb on the multiplex PCR reads, gives a single entry per CDR3 protein. The sample has roughly 700,000 distinct CDR3 sequences, about a third seen once. Sequenced sample: blood. The receptor source for this set is a woman in her 40s with Graves' hyperthyroidism.

This clonotype was recorded at least ten times. The V gene is TRBV5-6, the J gene TRBJ1-3; D call uncertain. Germline V gene sequence: CDR1 SGHDT, CDR2 YYEEEE. With 0 bases removed from V and 5 bases from J, the gap between germline ends came to 9 bases. This CDR3 has 14 residues. CDR3 bases: TGTGCCAGCAGCTTGGGTTATTTTCGAAACACCATATATTTT. Its protein product is CASSLGYFRNTIYF. The full variable domain, completed using reference TRBV5-6 and TRBJ1-3, is DAGVTQSPTHLIKTRGQQVTLRCSPKSGHDTVSWYQQALGQGPQFIFQYYEEEERQRGNFPDRFSGHQFPNYSSELNVNALLLGDSALYLCASSLGYFRNTIYFGEGSWLTVV.

To note about this clonotype: This may come from a read error, since a much larger clone is one base off. V is TRBV6-5 and J is TRBJ1-2; perhaps TRBD1 as D (5 bases). The CDR3 has 14 amino acids. The germline V gene has CDR1 MNHEY and CDR2 SVGAGI. The CDR3 region has the DNA TGTGCCATCAGTTACTCGGGGGGAAACTATGGCTACACCTTC. Residues: CAISYSGGNYGYTF.

The chain employs TRBV4-3 and TRBJ1-1; no firm D call. Trimming took off 5 bases at V and 0 bases at J, with 13 bases between the two ends. In germline, CDR1 is LGHNA, CDR2 YSLEER. CDR3 length: 15 amino acids. This chain's CDR3 is CASSDIQQLNTEAFF. CDR3 in DNA: TGCGCCAGCAGCGACATACAGCAATTGAACACTGAAGCTTTCTTT.

This clonotype has at least ten counts. The chain carries TRBV20-1 and TRBJ1-2; 7 nucleotides agree with TRBD1. In germline, CDR1 is DFQATT, CDR2 SNEGSKA (reference sequence). The CDR3 spans 14 residues. Trimming removed 0 bases from V and 4 bases from J; junction bases left unmatched: 5. The CDR3 loop reads CSAREGQDLYGYTF. DNA for the CDR3: TGCAGTGCTAGAGAAGGACAGGACCTCTATGGCTACACCTTC.

This clonotype has ten or more counts. The J gene is TRBJ1-1, the V gene TRBV12-3 or TRBV12-4; D gene unclear. Trimming shortened V by 5 bases and J by 0 bases, and 10 bases separated the two germline ends. CDR3 length equals 14 residues. CDR3: CASSLSAVNTEAFF. The CDR3 nucleotides are TGTGCCAGCAGTCTCTCGGCGGTGAACACTGAAGCTTTCTTT.

This clonotype was recorded a few times. The chain employs TRBV5-1 and TRBJ2-2; a possible D gene is TRBD2 (5 bases). The V gene's germline CDR1 is SGHRS and CDR2 YFSETQ. There are 11 residues in the CDR3. V dropped 5 bases and J dropped 6 bases, with 5 bases sitting between them. CDR3 loop: CASREAGELFF. The DNA for the CDR3 is TGCGCCAGCAGGGAGGCCGGGGAGCTGTTTTTT.

The chain couples TRBV6-1 to TRBJ1-2; D may be TRBD1 (5 bases). Germline CDR1 and CDR2: MNHNS and SASEGT. This CDR3 is built from 12 residues. Trimming cost V 6 bases and J 5 bases, with 10 bases left between them. The CDR3: CASRTDSYGYTF. Here the CDR3 DNA reads TGTGCCAGCAGGACCGACAGTTATGGCTACACCTTC.

The rearrangement links TRBV3-1 to TRBJ2-7, with D possibly TRBD1 on 6 matching bases. Germline-derived CDR1 and CDR2 are LGHDT and YNNKEL (reference sequence). The V end was cut by 0 bases, the J end by 9 bases, with 6 bases between. The CDR3 extends over 11 amino acids. This CDR3 reads CASSQEQGQYF. In DNA form, the CDR3 reads TGTGCCAGCAGCCAAGAACAGGGGCAGTACTTC.

In its sample, this clonotype was seen a few times. The chain couples TRBV11-2 to TRBJ1-2, with D possibly TRBD1 on 6 matching bases. The CDR3 contains 13 residues. Germline V gene lookup returns CDR1 SGHAT and CDR2 FQNNGV. V lost 5 bases and J 4 bases, leaving 11 bases between the germline ends. As DNA, the CDR3 is TGTGCCAGCAGCCCGTCGGGGGCCTATGGCTACACCTTC. Residues: CASSPSGAYGYTF.

In regard to this clonotype: This may come from a read error, since a much larger clone is one base off. The chain has TRBV29-1 and TRBJ2-5; 8 positions match TRBD2. The V segment lost 7 bases and the J segment 4 bases; nucleotides outside the gene matches: 5. The germline V gene has CDR1 SQVTM and CDR2 ANQGSEA. CDR3 length equals 12 residues. The CDR3 coding sequence is TGCAGCGCTGAGAGCGGGGGAGAGACCCAGTACTTC. Translated, it gives CSAESGGETQYF.